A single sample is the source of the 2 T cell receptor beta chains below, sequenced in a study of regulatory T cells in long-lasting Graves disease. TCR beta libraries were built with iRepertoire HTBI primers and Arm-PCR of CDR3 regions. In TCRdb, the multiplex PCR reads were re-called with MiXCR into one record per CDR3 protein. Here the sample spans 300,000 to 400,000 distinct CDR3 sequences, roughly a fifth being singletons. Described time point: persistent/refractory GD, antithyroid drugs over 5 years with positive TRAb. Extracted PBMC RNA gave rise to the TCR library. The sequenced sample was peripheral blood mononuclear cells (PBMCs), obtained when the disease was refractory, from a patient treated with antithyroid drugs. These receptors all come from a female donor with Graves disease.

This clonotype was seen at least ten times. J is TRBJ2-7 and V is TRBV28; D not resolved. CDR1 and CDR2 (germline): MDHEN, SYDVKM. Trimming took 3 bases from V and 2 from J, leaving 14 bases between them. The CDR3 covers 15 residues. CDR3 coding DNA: TGTGCCAGCAGTTTGAGGTGGCAGGTTACCTACGAGCAGTACTTC. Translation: CASSLRWQVTYEQYF.

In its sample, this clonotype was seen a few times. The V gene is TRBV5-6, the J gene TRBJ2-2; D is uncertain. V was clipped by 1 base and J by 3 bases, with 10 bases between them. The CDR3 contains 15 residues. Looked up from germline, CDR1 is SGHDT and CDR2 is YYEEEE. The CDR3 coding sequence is TGTGCCAGCAGCTTGAATCCAGAGTACACCGGGGAGCTGTTTTTT. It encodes CASSLNPEYTGELFF.